This T cell receptor beta chain derives from a study of TIL therapy for anti-PD-1-resistant metastatic lung cancer. Study as a whole: Most patients had lung adenocarcinoma; a handful of tumors were EGFR-mutant, two ALK-rearranged; half smoked currently or formerly. Tumors carried a median about 1.5 non-synonymous mutations per megabase.

Regarding time point: pre-treatment sample, taken before nivolumab and TIL therapy. Enrollment ran from October 2017 to early 2020. CDR1 is SGHRS, CDR2 YFSETQ, per germline. This CDR3 is 14 amino acids long. V lost 0 bases to trimming and J lost 7 bases, with 11 bases between them. The immunoSEQ assay was v3. TCRdb's copy holds only in-frame clones and misses some; the assay was immunoSEQ multiplex PCR. The data show around 59,000 clones, about 69% seen once. The J gene is TRBJ2-1, the V gene TRBV5-1; no clear D. Source: blood, taken at baseline. The source is a person between 25 and 80 years old with non-small cell lung cancer. The CDR3 loop is CASSLAQLNNEQFF. For the CDR3, the DNA is TGCGCCAGCAGCTTGGCTCAGCTGAATAATGAGCAGTTCTTC.